This T cell receptor beta chain was retrieved from a study of blood T cell repertoires in COVID-19 (dated by TCRdb to about 2020). At the level of the whole study: Collaborator samples came from the United States, Italy and Spain and covered acute and convalescent phases of COVID-19. Deeply sampled blood TCRbeta repertoires from subjects exposed to, actively infected with, or recovered from COVID-19 were included in the dataset. Where available, HLA class I and class II types were taken from metadata supplied by the sample provider and were not determined by assay-based typing. The material from the prospective study consisted of cDNA or gDNA derived from T cells, B-cell-depleted T cells, or PBMCs. The repertoires were made available in a free public database intended to serve as a resource for research on the immune response to SARS-CoV-2. The samples were drawn from two sources: the first 160 participants of the ongoing ImmuneRACE study, and 1,000 to 1,500 subjects contributed by 6 global collaborators. The sample metadata nearly always contained a de-identified subject ID, COVID-19 status, age in years and sex. What the study reported, not specific to this receptor: The quantity of clinical and demographic metadata differed by source and by participant and was supplied without curation.

CDR1 and CDR2, per the germline V gene, are MNHEY and SVGAGI. The CDR3 covers 13 residues, taking in both the cysteine and the phenylalanine. Solely the CDR3 DNA is kept, with 39 bases framed from the first base. V sheds 2 bases and J sheds 3 bases, leaving 6 bases between their ends. TCRbeta CDR3 regions were amplified from genomic DNA using the immunoSEQ Assay, a bias-controlled multiplex PCR. As for the original processing: Nucleated cell counts per sample were estimated from amplification of reference gene primers within the assay. To quantify the absolute abundance of each unique TCRbeta CDR3 rearrangement, sequence reads were collapsed and filtered. Productive Simpson clonality was computed per sample as the square root of Simpson's diversity index over productive rearrangements. TCRdb took this table from immuneACCESS and kept in-frame rearrangements with V and J called. Such tables lack part of the clones; where checked against another copy, unresolved V genes explain under half of the gap, and the rest is unexplained. Clone size and V and J calls were adopted from that table, with D and trimming inferred from the DNA. This sample gives 200,000 to 250,000 clones in total; approximately 80% of them show up just once. The ten largest clones add up to around 4.5% of the sample.

Participants in the prospective study were aged about 18 to 95 years, lived in under 30 United States geographic areas, and enrolled through a virtual design. In the prospective study, participants were assigned to cohorts based on the clinical history participants reported in a screening survey and a study questionnaire. In the prospective study, whole blood, serum and a nasopharyngeal or oropharyngeal swab were collected from each participant by mobile phlebotomists. Prospective study participants could optionally give additional blood draws and questionnaires over an approximately 2-month period. Before DNA extraction, blood samples from the prospective study were shipped at room temperature or frozen. Comments on this clone: The clone's antigen remains unknown. The input lacks base qualities; no much larger clone sits a single base away.

Sequenced: PBMCs or T cells enriched from blood (not recorded which). This TCR was sampled from a man aged 25 to 45 with acute COVID-19. In this chain, TRBV6-5 is recombined with TRBJ2-3; TRBD2 is perhaps the D gene, given 6 matching bases. In nucleotides, the sequence is TGTGCCAGCAGTTACGGGGGGACAGATACGCAGTATTTT. This translates into CASSYGGTDTQYF.